This passage covers 23 T cell receptor beta chains from one sample sequenced in a study of cytomegalovirus exposure and HLA in healthy donors. Assay: immunoSEQ multiplex PCR; the TCRdb copy retains only in-frame clones and omits some. The sample lists roughly 150,000 clones, about 88% occurring once. The sequenced sample was PBMCs. The receptors shown here come from a man aged 18 to 30 in good health and CMV-seronegative.

The chain employs TRBV10-2 and TRBJ1-2; D is perhaps TRBD1 (5 bases). CDR3 length: 13 residues. Germline CDR1 reads WSHSY; CDR2 reads SAAADI. V was cut by 10 bases and J by 3 bases, with 15 bases left in between. The CDR3 DNA is TGCGCCACCAAAGAGCGGGGGGACTATGGCTACACCTTC. It encodes CATKERGDYGYTF.

In this sample, this clone turned up once. The V call is TRBV2, the J call TRBJ1-5; 8 bases map to TRBD1. The CDR3 extends over 23 amino acids. CDR1 is SNHLY, CDR2 FYNNEI, per germline. After removal of 6 bases from V and 0 bases from J, the junction contained 28 bases not matched to a gene. CDR3 DNA: TGTGCCAGCAGAACTATAACGAACTCCGGGCCTTTCGACAGGGGAGATAGCAATCAGCCCCAGCATTTT. Encoded protein: CASRTITNSGPFDRGDSNQPQHF.

The gene calls are TRBV11-2 and TRBJ2-7, with a possible D match to TRBD1 (5 bases). This CDR3 has 12 residues. Trimming cost V 5 bases and J 6 bases, with 11 bases left between them. CDR1 and CDR2 (germline): SGHAT, FQNNGV. CDR3: CASSRWGAEQYV. CDR3 DNA sequence: TGTGCCAGCAGCCGTTGGGGCGCCGAGCAGTACGTC.

J is TRBJ1-4 and V is TRBV6-5; TRBD1 aligns across 7 bases. The CDR3 contains 15 residues. Germline trimming cut 6 bases from V and 4 bases from J; bases unmatched to any gene: 8. Germline V gives CDR1 MNHEY, CDR2 SVGAGI. The chain's CDR3 is CASRTGTVNNEKLFF. In DNA form, the CDR3 reads TGTGCCAGCAGAACTGGGACAGTGAATAATGAAAAACTGTTTTTT.

The V gene is TRBV4-2, the J gene TRBJ2-7; 7 bases align to TRBD1. CDR3 length: 12 amino acids. Germline V gives CDR1 LGHNA, CDR2 YNFKEQ. The ends lost 3 bases at V and 7 bases at J; junction bases unmatched: 3. For the CDR3, the DNA is TGTGCCAGCAGCCAGGTGGACAGGGAGCAGTACTTC. Translated: CASSQVDREQYF.

J is TRBJ2-7 and V is TRBV4-1, with TRBD1 matching 12 bases. Germline CDR1 and CDR2: MGHRA and YSYEKL. The ends lost 0 bases at V and 7 bases at J; junction bases unmatched: 10. The CDR3 loop spans 17 amino acids. CDR3 sequence: CASSQDGGQGARREQYF. In nucleotides, the CDR3 is TGCGCCAGCAGCCAAGATGGGGGACAGGGGGCGCGGAGAGAGCAGTACTTC.

Here the CDR3 reads CASSLGLAVTSYEQYF. The CDR3 DNA sequence: TGTGCCAGCAGCTTAGGACTAGCGGTTACCTCCTACGAGCAGTACTTC. The V and J genes are TRBV7-2 and TRBJ2-7; TRBD2 aligns across 9 bases. J lost 0 bases, V lost 1 base, and 4 bases had no gene match. Germline CDR1 reads SGHTA; CDR2 reads FQGNSA. The length of the CDR3 is 16 residues.

This clone has just one count. The chain uses TRBV7-8 and TRBJ1-5; 7 nucleotides align to TRBD1. The CDR3 loop spans 15 amino acids. V gave up 5 bases and J gave up 3 bases; unmatched junction bases: 7. Germline values: CDR1 SGHVS, CDR2 FQNEAQ. The CDR3 DNA reads as TGTGCCAGCAGCCTAAATACAGGGGCCAATCAGCCCCAGCATTTT. The encoded protein is CASSLNTGANQPQHF.

The V call is TRBV13, the J call TRBJ1-5, with TRBD1 matching over 7 bases. The J segment lost 5 bases and the V segment lost 2 bases, leaving 3 bases of the junction unmatched. The CDR3 loop spans 14 amino acids. The V gene's germline CDR1 is PRHDT and CDR2 FYEKMQ (reference sequence). The CDR3 nucleotides are TGTGCCAGCAGCTTACAGCAGGGGGATCAGCCCCAGCATTTT. Protein sequence: CASSLQQGDQPQHF.

The chain combines TRBV5-1 with TRBJ2-1; D might be TRBD1 (5 bases). Germline V CDR1 and CDR2: SGHRS, YFSETQ. This CDR3 comprises 14 residues. Trimming stripped 0 bases from V and 5 bases from J, with 9 bases between. The CDR3 DNA is TGCGCCAGCAGCTTGGACAGGCAACACAATGAGCAGTTCTTC. Translation gives CASSLDRQHNEQFF.

CDR3 protein: CAWSQGGDGETQYF. The CDR3 DNA follows: TGTGCCTGGAGTCAAGGGGGGGACGGGGAGACCCAGTACTTC. The V call is TRBV30, the J call TRBJ2-5; maybe TRBD2 (7 bases). Trimming pared 2 bases from V and 5 bases from J, leaving 15 bases between. CDR3 length: 14 amino acids. CDR1 GTSNPN and CDR2 SVGIG come from the germline V gene (reference sequence).

This sequence joins TRBV4-2 and TRBJ1-1, with D maybe TRBD1 (6 bases). Trimming took 4 bases from V and 2 from J, leaving 11 bases between them. The CDR3 loop spans 14 amino acids. Germline values: CDR1 LGHNA, CDR2 YNFKEQ. Here the CDR3 reads CASSLTGSNTEAFF. The CDR3 DNA reads TGTGCCAGCAGCCTCACAGGGTCAAACACTGAAGCTTTCTTT.

The chain carries TRBV7-9 and TRBJ2-1; unclear D gene. Between the trimmed V and J ends, which lost 1 base and 6 bases, there was a span of 7 bases. Germline loops: CDR1 SEHNR, CDR2 FQNEAQ (reference sequence). The length of the CDR3 is 13 residues. This chain's CDR3 is CASSLDRSNEQFF. DNA of the CDR3: TGTGCCAGCAGCTTAGATCGGTCCAATGAGCAGTTCTTC.

The chain employs TRBV4-1 and TRBJ1-2; a weak D match, TRBD1 (5 bases). This CDR3 comprises 16 residues. Germline-derived CDR1 and CDR2 are MGHRA and YSYEKL. V was pared by 4 bases and J by 0 bases, with 15 bases between. CDR3 residues: CASSLVIQGTNYGYTF. The CDR3 DNA reads as TGCGCCAGCAGCCTAGTGATCCAGGGCACTAACTATGGCTACACCTTC.

In this sample, this clone turned up once. The V gene is TRBV29-1, the J gene TRBJ1-3; weak D call: TRBD1 (5 bases). The CDR3 extends over 11 amino acids. CDR1 and CDR2 (germline): SQVTM, ANQGSEA. V lost 6 bases and J lost 8, with 11 bases in between. CDR3 residues: CSVQTGDTIYF. As DNA, the CDR3 is TGCAGCGTCCAGACGGGGGACACCATATATTTT.

The chain couples TRBV6-5 to TRBJ2-1; TRBD1 matches 8 bases. Germline-derived CDR1 and CDR2 are MNHEY and SVGAGI. The CDR3 extends over 14 amino acids. Unmatched junction bases numbered 5, after V lost 5 bases and J lost 5 bases. The CDR3 DNA reads as TGTGCCAGCAGTACCGGGACAGGTAACAATGAGCAGTTCTTC. It is translated as CASSTGTGNNEQFF.

In this sample, this clone turned up once. The chain employs TRBV6-4 and TRBJ2-3; 8 bases are a match to TRBD2. The junction had 4 bases not matched to a gene; V was cut back by 4 bases and J by 1 base. In germline, CDR1 is MRHNA, CDR2 SNTAGT. This CDR3 is 15 amino acids long. The CDR3 region has the DNA TGTGCCAGCAGTGCGATAGCGGGACGCACAGATACGCAGTATTTT. Protein: CASSAIAGRTDTQYF.

The sample holds a few counts of this clone. This rearrangement joins TRBV11-2 to TRBJ2-1; 9 bases fit TRBD1. The J segment lost 5 bases and the V segment lost 6 bases, leaving 5 bases of the junction unmatched. In germline, CDR1 is SGHAT, CDR2 FQNNGV. The CDR3 has 14 residues. CDR3 protein: CASRAGTGHNEQFF. The CDR3 bases are TGTGCCAGCAGGGCCGGGACAGGGCACAATGAGCAGTTCTTC.

The genes are TRBV5-1 and TRBJ1-2; a possible D gene is TRBD1 (6 bases). V lost 0 bases, J lost 2 bases, and 17 bases lay in between. Germline CDR1 is SGHRS and CDR2 is YFSETQ. The CDR3 sequence is 17 residues long. CDR3 sequence (DNA): TGCGCCAGCAGCTTGGTATCAGGGGTCGGGGAAAACTATGGCTACACCTTC. Translating it yields CASSLVSGVGENYGYTF.

The rearrangement uses TRBV5-1 and TRBJ2-7; D is possibly TRBD2 (5 bases). Germline-derived CDR1 and CDR2 are SGHRS and YFSETQ. The CDR3 has 13 residues. V was cut by 0 bases and J by 3 bases, with 7 bases left in between. CDR3 DNA sequence: TGCGCCAGCAGCTTGGGCGAGGGCTACGAGCAGTACGTC. Encoded protein: CASSLGEGYEQYV.

This clone has just one count. The chain is built from TRBV30 and TRBJ1-5; TRBD1 aligns across 8 bases. Germline V gene lookup returns CDR1 GTSNPN and CDR2 SVGIG (reference sequence). V lost 2 bases, J lost 2 bases, and 2 bases stayed unmatched. This CDR3 is 14 amino acids long. The CDR3 nucleotides are TGTGCCTGGAGTCTGACAGGGGGCAATCAGCCCCAGCATTTT. Translating gives CAWSLTGGNQPQHF.

The chain links TRBV2 to TRBJ1-2; weak D call: TRBD1 (6 bases). V was cut by 5 bases and J by 7 bases, with 17 bases left in between. Germline-derived CDR1 and CDR2 are SNHLY and FYNNEI. The CDR3 consists of 14 residues. CDR3 amino acids: CASSLQGGFGGYTF. CDR3 bases: TGTGCCAGCAGTTTACAGGGTGGGTTTGGTGGCTACACCTTC. Full variable domain (remainder filled in from reference TRBV2 and TRBJ1-2): EPEVTQTPSHQVTQMGQEVILRCVPISNHLYFYWYRQILGQKVEFLVSFYNNEISEKSEIFDDQFSVERPDGSNFTLKIRSTKLEDSAMYFCASSLQGGFGGYTFGSGTRLTVV.

The chain carries TRBV6-5 and TRBJ1-5; the D is unclear. The V gene lost 7 bases and the J gene lost 5 bases, with 12 bases spanning the gap. CDR3 length equals 13 residues. Germline V gene data show CDR1 as MNHEY and CDR2 as SVGAGI. The CDR3 protein is CASTLEGHQPQHF. The DNA of the CDR3 is TGTGCCAGCACCCTGGAGGGTCATCAGCCCCAGCATTTT.